In its sample, the clone carrying this T cell receptor beta chain was seen many times. Its antigen remains unidentified. Germline values: CDR1 MNHEY, CDR2 SMNVEV (reference sequence). V lost 3 bases, J lost 6 bases, and 11 bases lay in between. There are 13 residues in the CDR3. The data were obtained in a study of early stage breast cancer tumors. The wider study: About 8 ER+/PR+/HER2- tumors were invasive ductal; four were invasive lobular. General observations from the study: Chain pairing and CD4, CD8 or FOXP3 expression were not captured. Tumors had approximately 2.6-fold higher T cell density and higher clonality than adjacent normal breast tissue.

The table came from immunoSEQ multiplex PCR; TCRdb's copy has only in-frame clones and leaves some out. Of about 24,000 clones listed, 60% to 70% are singletons. The chain has TRBV27 and TRBJ1-1; D possibly corresponds to TRBD1 (6 bases). This clonotype originated in a person in their sixties with breast cancer. Sequencing was done on a sample of breast tumor tissue. The CDR3 loop reads CASSFSAGAEAFF. For the CDR3, the DNA is TGTGCCAGCAGTTTTTCGGCAGGGGCTGAAGCTTTCTTT.